This T cell receptor beta chain was retrieved from a study of shared clonotypes between healthy human individuals (dated by TCRdb to 2018 to 2020). Concerning the study at large: A couple of women and a few men aged 18 to 49 years were included in the cohort. For each donor, three plates each were used for CD4 naive and CD4 memory, two plates were used for CD8 naive, and one plate was used for CD8 memory. The study deeply sequenced blood TCR repertoires of several healthy adults to estimate repertoire size and the extent of clonotype sharing between individuals. To increase sequencing depth and limit assay-specific biases, different laboratories used diverse techniques to prepare libraries and sequence TCR repertoires. Leukapheresis yielded between about 0.85 and 10 billion PBMCs per donor.

TCR CDR3 regions were amplified from genomic DNA by multiplex PCR using the deep immunoSEQ assay. For each cell subset, the extracted genomic DNA was distributed evenly across all wells of several immunoSEQ 96-well plates, and each plate served as one replicate. For sorted subsets, roughly 200 ng of genomic DNA, equivalent to some 30,000 T cell genomes, went into each replicate PCR. Purified libraries were quantified with a Qubit 3.0 fluorometer, sized on a Bioanalyzer 2100, and re-quantified with the KAPA Library Quantification kit. A separate single-read 150-cycle Illumina NextSeq 550 flow cell was used to sequence each immunoSEQ 96-well plate. Per the original workflow: Because only junctional sequences without quality scores were contained in the immunoSEQ output, filtering matching that applied to full-length reads could not be performed. Sequences were annotated with PyIR, a Python wrapper for IgBLAST v1.9, and V/J genes and CDR3 were assigned using IMGT germline references. Any read was removed if the V/J assignment was weak (E-value above 1e-6), the CDR3 was missing, or the read contained stop codons, out-of-frame junctions, or ambiguous translated residues. V3J clonotypes were defined by identical inferred V gene, J gene, and CDR3 amino acid sequence. Percentage overlap between repertoires was calculated by dividing the number of shared unique clonotypes by the size of the smaller repertoire. Repertoire richness was assessed with RTK rarefaction, the Chao1 estimator, and Recon v2.1 estimates of unobserved clonotypes. Generation probabilities for all TCRbeta clonotypes obtained by the gDNA method from a handful of donors were computed using OLGA. This immuneACCESS table, as held by TCRdb, lists in-frame sequences with V and J called but not all clones. Of the missing ones, under half trace to an unresolved V gene in checked studies; the others have no known cause. D and trimming were read from the DNA, whereas the V and J calls and clone size are those reported in that table. This sample comprises over a million clones, roughly 96% of them detected only once. Of the sample, about 1% is held by the ten largest clones.

Including cysteine and phenylalanine, the CDR3 has 13 amino acids. Just CDR3 DNA is preserved here, 39 bases in frame from base 1. The CDR1 and CDR2 encoded by the germline V gene (reference sequence) are MNHEY and SMNVEV. V sheds 1 base and J sheds 7 bases, leaving 7 bases between their ends. Donors were healthy HIV-negative adults with no recently reported acute infections or vaccinations. Every donor was a Caucasian adult living in Nashville, Tennessee, USA. CD4+ T cells were enriched by magnetic negative selection; naive cells were then positively selected on CD45RA, and the negative fraction formed the memory subset. Blood was obtained by leukapheresis, after which PBMCs were separated by Ficoll-Histopaque density gradient centrifugation and cryopreserved in liquid nitrogen vapor phase. Purity and quantity of every magnetically sorted T cell population were checked by analytical flow cytometry. Each sorted fraction had its genomic DNA isolated and then quantified by UV absorbance on a Nanodrop 2000c.

What the work shows at the level of the full study, not this receptor alone: Sharing across several donors was observed for around 5% of naive CD4, around 3.5% of naive CD8, around 2.5% of memory CD4, and around 0.4% of memory CD8 clonotypes. Because the study included only a small number of donors, the genetic and exposure-history diversity represented was limited. Even with the large sequencing depth, rarefaction of the sorted-subset datasets indicated that sequencing was incomplete. Higher generation probabilities were observed for clonotypes shared by all four sorted-subset donors than for non-shared clonotypes. Sampling was limited to blood, and TCR repertoires in tissue likely differ from TCR repertoires in blood. Naive subsets generally had larger estimated clonotype richness than memory subsets did. Pairwise subsampling indicated that sequencing depth was expected to affect the degree of clonotype sharing among donors.

Remarks on this clone: No cognate antigen has been identified for it. There are no base qualities to consult, and no much larger clone falls within one base.

The receptor comes from a man aged 30 to 39 in good health. The sequenced sample consisted of naive CD4+ T cells sorted from blood. Read against the paper, the sample's cell subset or site label means: CD45RA+ positively selected. The chain links TRBV27 with TRBJ2-2; the D segment is perhaps TRBD1 or TRBD2, each sharing 5 matched bases. Here is the DNA: TGTGCCAGCAGTTTATTGAGGGGCGGGGAGCTGTTTTTT. Translated, this is CASSLLRGGELFF.